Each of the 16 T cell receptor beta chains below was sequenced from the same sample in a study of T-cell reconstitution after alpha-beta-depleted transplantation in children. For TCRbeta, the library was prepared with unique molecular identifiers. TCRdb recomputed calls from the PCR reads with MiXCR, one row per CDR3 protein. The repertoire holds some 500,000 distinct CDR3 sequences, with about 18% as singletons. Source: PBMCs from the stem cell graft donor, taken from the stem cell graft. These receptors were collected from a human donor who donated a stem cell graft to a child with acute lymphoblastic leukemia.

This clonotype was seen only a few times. The CDR3 loop reads CSAREPGSSYEQYF. The CDR3 DNA sequence: TGCAGTGCTAGAGAGCCGGGTAGCTCCTACGAGCAGTACTTC. The chain employs TRBV20-1 and TRBJ2-7; D not certain. CDR1 DFQATT and CDR2 SNEGSKA come from the germline V gene (reference sequence). V was pared by 0 bases and J by 0 bases, with 9 bases between. The CDR3 is made up of 14 amino acids.

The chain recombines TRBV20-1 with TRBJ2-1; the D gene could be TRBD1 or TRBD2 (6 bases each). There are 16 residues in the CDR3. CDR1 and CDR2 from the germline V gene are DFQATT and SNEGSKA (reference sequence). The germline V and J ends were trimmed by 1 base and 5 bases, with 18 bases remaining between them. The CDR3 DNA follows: TGCAGTGCTAGAGGCAAGGGGGGAATACCTCACAATGAGCAGTTCTTC. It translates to CSARGKGGIPHNEQFF.

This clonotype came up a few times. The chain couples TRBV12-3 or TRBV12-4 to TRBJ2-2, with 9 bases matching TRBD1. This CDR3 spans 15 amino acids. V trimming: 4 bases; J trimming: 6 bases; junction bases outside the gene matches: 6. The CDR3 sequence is CASSSTGGFAGELFF. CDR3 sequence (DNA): TGTGCCAGCAGTTCGACAGGGGGGTTCGCCGGGGAGCTGTTTTTT.

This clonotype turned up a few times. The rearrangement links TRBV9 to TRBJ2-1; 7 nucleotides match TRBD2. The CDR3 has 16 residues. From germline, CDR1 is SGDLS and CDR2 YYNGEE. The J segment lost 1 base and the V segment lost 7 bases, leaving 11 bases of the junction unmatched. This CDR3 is CASGPLLASSYNEQFF. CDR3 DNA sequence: TGTGCCAGCGGACCTTTACTAGCGTCGTCCTACAATGAGCAGTTCTTC.

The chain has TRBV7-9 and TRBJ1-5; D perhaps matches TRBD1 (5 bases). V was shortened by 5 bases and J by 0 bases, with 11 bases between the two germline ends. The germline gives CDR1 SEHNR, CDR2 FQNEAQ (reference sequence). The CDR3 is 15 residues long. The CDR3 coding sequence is TGTGCCAGCAGCGCGGGGACGGATAGCAATCAGCCCCAGCATTTT. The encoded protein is CASSAGTDSNQPQHF.

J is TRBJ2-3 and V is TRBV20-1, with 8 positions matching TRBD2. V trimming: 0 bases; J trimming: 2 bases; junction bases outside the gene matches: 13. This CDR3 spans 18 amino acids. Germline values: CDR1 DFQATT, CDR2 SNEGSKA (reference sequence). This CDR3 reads CSAREKVGGRWITDTQYF. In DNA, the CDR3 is TGCAGTGCTAGAGAAAAAGTCGGCGGGAGGTGGATCACAGATACGCAGTATTTT.

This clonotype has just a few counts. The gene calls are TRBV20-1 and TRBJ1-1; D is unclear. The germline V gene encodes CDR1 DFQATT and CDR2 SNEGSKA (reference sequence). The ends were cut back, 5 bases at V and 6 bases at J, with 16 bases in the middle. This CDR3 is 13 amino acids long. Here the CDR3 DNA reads TGCAGTGCTGGCCGGGGTGCAGAACCTGAAGCTTTCTTT. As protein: CSAGRGAEPEAFF.

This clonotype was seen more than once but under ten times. The CDR3 is CASSRQGGKDSPLHF. The CDR3 bases are TGTGCCAGCAGCCGACAGGGCGGTAAGGATTCACCCCTCCACTTT. The rearrangement uses TRBV12-3 or TRBV12-4 and TRBJ1-6; 7 bases map to TRBD1. The CDR3 is 15 residues long. V gave up 6 bases and J gave up 8 bases; unmatched junction bases: 10.

The CDR3 reads CASSRRDRDSYEQYF. The CDR3 nucleotides are TGTGCCAGCAGCCGCCGGGACAGGGACTCCTACGAGCAGTACTTC. V and J are TRBV27 and TRBJ2-7; 9 bases line up with TRBD1. Trimming at V came to 6 bases and at J to 0 bases, leaving 6 bases not matched to a gene. The CDR3 length is 15 residues. The germline gives CDR1 MNHEY, CDR2 SMNVEV (reference sequence).

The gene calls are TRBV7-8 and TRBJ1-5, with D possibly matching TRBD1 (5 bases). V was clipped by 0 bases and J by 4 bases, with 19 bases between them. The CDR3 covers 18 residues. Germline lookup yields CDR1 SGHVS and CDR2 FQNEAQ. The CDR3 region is CASSLAGTWSILNQPQHF. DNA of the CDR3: TGTGCCAGCAGCTTAGCCGGGACCTGGTCTATCTTAAATCAGCCCCAGCATTTT.

This chain's CDR3 is CASRVAGGTDTQYF. The CDR3 DNA is TGTGCCAGCAGAGTAGCGGGAGGGACAGATACGCAGTATTTT. This chain links TRBV12-3 or TRBV12-4 with TRBJ2-3; 11 nucleotides match TRBD2. The junction had 2 bases not matched to a gene; V was cut back by 6 bases and J by 3 bases. CDR3 length equals 14 residues.

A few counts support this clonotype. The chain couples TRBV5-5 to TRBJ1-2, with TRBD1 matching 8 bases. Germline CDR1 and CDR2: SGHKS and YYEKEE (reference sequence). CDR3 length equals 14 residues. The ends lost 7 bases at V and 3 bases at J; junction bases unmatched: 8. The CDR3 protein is CASGRTGKDYGYTF. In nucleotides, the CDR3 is TGTGCCAGCGGCCGGACAGGGAAGGACTATGGCTACACCTTC.

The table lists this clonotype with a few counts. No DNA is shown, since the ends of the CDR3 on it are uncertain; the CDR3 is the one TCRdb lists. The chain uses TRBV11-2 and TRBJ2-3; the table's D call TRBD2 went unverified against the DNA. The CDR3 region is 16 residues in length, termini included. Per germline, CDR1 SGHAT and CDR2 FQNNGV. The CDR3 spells CASSSRGSGRADTQYF.

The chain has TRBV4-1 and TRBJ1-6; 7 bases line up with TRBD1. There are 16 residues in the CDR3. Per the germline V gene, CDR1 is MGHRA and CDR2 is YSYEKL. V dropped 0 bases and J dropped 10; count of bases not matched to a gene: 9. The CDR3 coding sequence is TGCGCCAGCAGCCAAGATGGGCCAGGGGGACGATCACCCCTCCACTTT. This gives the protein CASSQDGPGGRSPLHF.

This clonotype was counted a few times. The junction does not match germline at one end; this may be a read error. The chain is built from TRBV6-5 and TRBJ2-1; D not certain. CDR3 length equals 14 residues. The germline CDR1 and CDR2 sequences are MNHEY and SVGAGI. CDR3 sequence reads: CASSDSSSYNEQFF. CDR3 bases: TGTGCCAGCAGTGACTCCTCTAGCTACAATGAGCAGTTCTTC.

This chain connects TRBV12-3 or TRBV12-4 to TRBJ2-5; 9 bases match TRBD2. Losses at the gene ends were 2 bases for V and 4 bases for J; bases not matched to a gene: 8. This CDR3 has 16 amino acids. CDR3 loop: CASSLWGGRAAETQYF. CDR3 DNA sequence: TGTGCCAGCAGTTTATGGGGCGGGAGGGCCGCAGAGACCCAGTACTTC.